This T cell receptor (beta chain) was captured in a study of CD8+ T cells in alopecia areata. Study overall: Patients remained on tofacitinib for 6 to 18 months and then went 6 months without it.

Following RNA extraction, reverse transcription yielded cDNA that acted as the sequencing template. Produced via immunoSEQ multiplex PCR; TCRdb's table is partial and in-frame only. The sample holds roughly 220,000 clones; roughly 66% are singletons and the top ten take around 1.3%. Trimming removed 6 bases at V and 5 bases at J, with 17 bases between. Germline V gene data show CDR1 as SQVTM and CDR2 as ANQGSEA. The CDR3 covers 13 residues. Turning to this clone: Its antigen is not identified.

Sample treatment: oral pan-JAK inhibitor, 5-10 mg twice daily. Researchers gathered lesional scalp punch biopsies and peripheral blood from patients with alopecia areata. The study's findings and limits: During tofacitinib treatment, many expanded lesional clones remained in scalp and blood.

The rearrangement links TRBV29-1 to TRBJ2-7; D gene ambiguous. Material: CD4+ T cells sorted from blood, obtained around week 44, from a patient treated with tofacitinib. The sequence derives from a human donor with alopecia areata. CDR3 DNA sequence: TGCAGCGTGAAGGGCCCCAATCGGGACGAGCAGTACTTC. It yields the protein CSVKGPNRDEQYF.